The 10 T cell receptor beta chains in this list originate from one sample, sequenced in a study of cytomegalovirus exposure and HLA in healthy donors. TCRdb keeps only in-frame clones here, not all; method: immunoSEQ multiplex PCR. The data contain 200,000 to 250,000 clones, approximately 88% of them singletons. The specimen was PBMCs. The receptor set was obtained from a woman in her 30s in good health and CMV-seropositive.

CDR3: CASSSYAWTWNEQFF. The CDR3 DNA follows: TGTGCCAGCAGCTCCTACGCATGGACTTGGAATGAGCAGTTCTTC. The rearrangement uses TRBV5-6 and TRBJ2-1; D perhaps matches TRBD2 (5 bases). Per the germline V gene, CDR1 is SGHDT and CDR2 is YYEEEE. Trimming shortened V by 3 bases and J by 7 bases, and 17 bases separated the two germline ends. This CDR3 contains 15 residues. Full variable domain (rest looked up from reference TRBV5-6 and TRBJ2-1): DAGVTQSPTHLIKTRGQQVTLRCSPKSGHDTVSWYQQALGQGPQFIFQYYEEEERQRGNFPDRFSGHQFPNYSSELNVNALLLGDSALYLCASSSYAWTWNEQFFGPGTRLTVL.

The rearrangement joins TRBV28 to TRBJ1-2; 8 bases map to TRBD1. The CDR3 sequence is 13 residues long. CDR1 MDHEN and CDR2 SYDVKM come from the germline V gene. The V and J ends lost 4 bases and 4 bases, in that order; junction bases with no gene match: 2. CDR3 DNA: TGTGCCAGCAGTTCGGGACAGGTCTATGGCTACACCTTC. Protein sequence: CASSSGQVYGYTF.

This chain connects TRBV28 to TRBJ2-5; 9 nucleotides match TRBD2. Germline V gene data show CDR1 as MDHEN and CDR2 as SYDVKM. J gave up 4 bases and V 8 bases, and 11 bases lay outside the gene matches. The CDR3 has 15 amino acids. The CDR3 DNA follows: TGTGCCAGCCTTCTGGCGGGAGGGCCGGGAGAGACCCAGTACTTC. Translating gives CASLLAGGPGETQYF. Looking up the rest from reference TRBV28 and TRBJ2-5 gives the full variable domain: DVKVTQSSRYLVKRTGEKVFLECVQDMDHENMFWYRQDPGLGLRLIYFSYDVKMKEKGDIPEGYSVSREKKERFSLILESASTNQTSMYLCASLLAGGPGETQYFGPGTRLLVL.

The J gene is TRBJ2-3, the V gene TRBV28; D might be TRBD1 or TRBD2, each matching 7 bases. This CDR3 has 19 residues. Trimming removed 6 bases at V and 3 bases at J, with 28 bases between. CDR1 is MDHEN and CDR2 is SYDVKM in the germline V gene. The CDR3 bases are TGTGCCAGCAGAACCTATAAGGGGAGACAGGGAGGGGATACAGATACGCAGTATTTT. This gives the protein CASRTYKGRQGGDTDTQYF. The variable domain in full, completed from reference TRBV28 and TRBJ2-3, reads DVKVTQSSRYLVKRTGEKVFLECVQDMDHENMFWYRQDPGLGLRLIYFSYDVKMKEKGDIPEGYSVSREKKERFSLILESASTNQTSMYLCASRTYKGRQGGDTDTQYFGPGTRLTVL.

The V gene is TRBV5-1, the J gene TRBJ2-1, with 9 bases aligning to TRBD2. The length of the CDR3 is 15 residues. Germline CDR1 SGHRS, CDR2 YFSETQ. V dropped 1 base and J dropped 12; count of bases not matched to a gene: 11. CDR3 in amino acids: CASSLIKREEGGQFF. The CDR3 DNA is TGCGCCAGCAGCTTGATCAAGCGGGAGGAGGGTGGGCAGTTCTTC.

This clone was recorded a few times. This CDR3 is CASSSSMTGDEQYF. CDR3 nucleotide sequence: TGTGCCAGCAGTTCCTCGATGACAGGGGACGAGCAGTACTTC. The V and J genes are TRBV28 and TRBJ2-7; 8 bases are shared with TRBD1. The V segment lost 4 bases and the J segment 5 bases; nucleotides outside the gene matches: 7. The CDR3 consists of 14 residues. Germline V gene sequence: CDR1 MDHEN, CDR2 SYDVKM.

To note about this clone: Other DNA sequences in this specimen translate into the identical CDR3. This chain connects TRBV27 to TRBJ1-5, with D uncertain. Trimming left V 5 bases short and J 4 bases short, with 6 bases between. Germline assignment: CDR1 MNHEY and CDR2 SMNVEV (reference sequence). This CDR3 region has 12 residues. The CDR3, as DNA: TGTGCCAGCAGTCCCCTTAATCAGCCCCAGCATTTT. It encodes CASSPLNQPQHF.

This clone was seen once. The chain links TRBV7-2 to TRBJ2-1, with 10 nucleotides matching TRBD2. CDR3 length: 15 amino acids. The V segment lost 4 bases and the J segment 2 bases; nucleotides outside the gene matches: 2. Germline loops: CDR1 SGHTA, CDR2 FQGNSA. The CDR3 bases are TGTGCCAGCAGCTCAAGCGGGAGGGCCTACAATGAGCAGTTCTTC. This encodes CASSSSGRAYNEQFF.

The chain has TRBV2 and TRBJ2-1; TRBD2 matches at 7 bases. Germline V gene data show CDR1 as SNHLY and CDR2 as FYNNEI. The trim removed 8 bases at V and 5 bases at J, leaving 9 bases unmatched. CDR3 length: 14 residues. The CDR3 bases are TGTGCCAGCCGGAGCGCGGGACTACACAATGAGCAGTTCTTC. Translation gives CASRSAGLHNEQFF. The full variable domain, rest sourced from reference TRBV2 and TRBJ2-1, is EPEVTQTPSHQVTQMGQEVILRCVPISNHLYFYWYRQILGQKVEFLVSFYNNEISEKSEIFDDQFSVERPDGSNFTLKIRSTKLEDSAMYFCASRSAGLHNEQFFGPGTRLTVL.

In its sample, this clone was seen once. The chain uses TRBV10-3 and TRBJ2-2; D unclear. CDR1 is ENHRY, CDR2 SYGVKD, per germline. Trimming took 4 bases from V and 7 from J, leaving 4 bases between them. The CDR3 length is 11 residues. The CDR3 region is CAISVDGELFF. For the CDR3, the DNA is TGTGCCATCAGTGTGGACGGGGAGCTGTTTTTT.